These 28 T cell receptor beta chains were all obtained from the same sample, sequenced in a study of T cell responses to AZD1222 COVID-19 vaccine. Here immunoSEQ multiplex PCR was the method, and the copy in TCRdb shows in-frame clones only, minus some. The sample has 100,000 to 120,000 clones; about 90% are singletons. This specimen was peripheral blood, taken on day 0 of AZD1222 vaccination. The receptors originated from an adult in good health.

This sequence joins TRBV19 and TRBJ1-4, with 9 bases matching TRBD1. CDR3 size: 13 residues. Trimming cost V 7 bases and J 8 bases; bases outside gene matches: 5. Germline-derived CDR1 and CDR2 are LNHDA and SQIVND (reference sequence). CDR3 DNA: TGTGCCAGTAAAAACAGGGGGCTCGAAAAACTGTTTTTT. Translated, it gives CASKNRGLEKLFF.

This rearrangement joins TRBV30 to TRBJ2-1; TRBD1 matches 7 bases. Germline values: CDR1 GTSNPN, CDR2 SVGIG (reference sequence). J lost 8 bases, V lost 2 bases, and 6 bases had no gene match. The CDR3 covers 13 residues. CDR3 protein: CAWSRTGSDEQFF. CDR3 sequence (DNA): TGTGCCTGGAGTCGGACAGGTTCCGATGAGCAGTTCTTC.

The rearrangement joins TRBV5-1 to TRBJ1-6; 11 nucleotides align to TRBD1. Germline V gene sequence: CDR1 SGHRS, CDR2 YFSETQ. V dropped 2 bases and J dropped 10; count of bases not matched to a gene: 5. This CDR3 spans 15 amino acids. The CDR3 protein is CASSFGDRGNSPLHF. The CDR3 DNA is TGCGCCAGCAGCTTCGGGGACAGGGGGAACTCACCCCTCCACTTT. The full variable domain, its missing parts supplied by reference TRBV5-1 and TRBJ1-6, is KAGVTQTPRYLIKTRGQQVTLSCSPISGHRSVSWYQQTPGQGLQFLFEYFSETQRNKGNFPGRFSGRQFSNSRSEMNVSTLELGDSALYLCASSFGDRGNSPLHFGNGTRLTVT.

This chain connects TRBV5-1 to TRBJ1-2; D is unresolved. Germline V gene sequence: CDR1 SGHRS, CDR2 YFSETQ. Trimming stripped 0 bases from V and 7 bases from J, with 10 bases between. The CDR3 consists of 13 residues. The CDR3 here is CASSLEASGGYTF. The CDR3 nucleotides read TGCGCCAGCAGCTTGGAGGCCTCGGGTGGCTACACCTTC. The full variable domain, its missing parts supplied by reference TRBV5-1 and TRBJ1-2, is KAGVTQTPRYLIKTRGQQVTLSCSPISGHRSVSWYQQTPGQGLQFLFEYFSETQRNKGNFPGRFSGRQFSNSRSEMNVSTLELGDSALYLCASSLEASGGYTFGSGTRLTVV.

The gene calls are TRBV7-8 and TRBJ1-6; no clear D gene. Trimming took off 7 bases at V and 0 bases at J, with 10 bases between the two ends. There are 15 residues in the CDR3. The germline CDR1 and CDR2 sequences are SGHVS and FQNEAQ. The CDR3: CASTPTSSYNSPLHF. As DNA, the CDR3 is TGTGCCAGCACCCCGACGAGCTCCTATAATTCACCCCTCCACTTT.

The chain links TRBV2 to TRBJ2-7; TRBD1 matches at 8 bases. Germline V gene lookup returns CDR1 SNHLY and CDR2 FYNNEI. The CDR3 contains 13 residues. The V gene end was trimmed by 4 bases and the J gene end by 5 bases; junction bases not matched to a gene: 4. In DNA form, the CDR3 reads TGTGCCAGCAGTGTTCAGGGGGCCCACGAGCAGTACTTC. It is translated as CASSVQGAHEQYF. The full variable domain, completed using reference TRBV2 and TRBJ2-7, is EPEVTQTPSHQVTQMGQEVILRCVPISNHLYFYWYRQILGQKVEFLVSFYNNEISEKSEIFDDQFSVERPDGSNFTLKIRSTKLEDSAMYFCASSVQGAHEQYFGPGTRLTVT.

The chain combines TRBV9 with TRBJ1-5; 7 positions agree with TRBD1. The germline CDR1 and CDR2 sequences are SGDLS and YYNGEE. The CDR3 length is 15 residues. Trimming cost V 3 bases and J 2 bases; bases outside gene matches: 5. Here the CDR3 DNA reads TGTGCCAGCAGCGCGACAGGGTTGGGCAATCAGCCCCAGCATTTT. It specifies CASSATGLGNQPQHF.

The genes are TRBV7-9 and TRBJ1-4; a possible D gene is TRBD1 (5 bases). Germline V gene sequence: CDR1 SEHNR, CDR2 FQNEAQ (reference sequence). This CDR3 is 12 amino acids long. V was pared by 7 bases and J by 10 bases, with 13 bases between. The CDR3 region is CASKNGAGKLFF. Here the CDR3 DNA reads TGTGCCAGCAAAAACGGGGCCGGAAAACTGTTTTTT.

This clone was recorded only once. The sample holds other DNA sequences that translate to the same CDR3. This sequence joins TRBV4-1 and TRBJ2-7; maybe TRBD2 (6 bases). Trimming shortened V by 1 base and J by 2 bases, and 9 bases separated the two germline ends. The CDR3 length is 14 residues. In germline, CDR1 is MGHRA, CDR2 YSYEKL. The CDR3 protein is CASSQGAGTYEQYF. For the CDR3, the DNA is TGCGCCAGCAGCCAAGGAGCGGGCACCTACGAGCAGTACTTC.

The chain joins TRBV28 to TRBJ2-3; TRBD1 aligns across 7 bases. With 6 bases clipped from V and 4 bases from J, the junction kept 4 bases outside the gene matches. The CDR3 has 13 residues. CDR1 is MDHEN and CDR2 is SYDVKM in the germline V gene. The CDR3 DNA reads as TGTGCCAGCAGGATAGGGGGCGCAGATACGCAGTATTTT. This translates into CASRIGGADTQYF.

The chain links TRBV11-1 to TRBJ1-2; 7 bases match TRBD1. Per the germline V gene, CDR1 is SGHAT and CDR2 is FQDESV (reference sequence). The trim removed 5 bases at V and 2 bases at J, leaving 8 bases unmatched. The CDR3 extends over 15 amino acids. The CDR3 coding sequence is TGTGCCAGCAGCCTGATCTCGGGACAGAACTATGGCTACACCTTC. Protein sequence: CASSLISGQNYGYTF.

In nucleotides, the CDR3 is TGTGCCAGCAGCCGCTTGACAGGGTCCTACGAGCAGTACTTC. This encodes CASSRLTGSYEQYF. This chain links TRBV3-1 (or the pseudogene TRBV3-2) with TRBJ2-7; 7 bases agree with TRBD1. CDR1 LGHDT and CDR2 YNNKEL come from the germline V gene (reference sequence). This CDR3 has 14 amino acids. V lost 4 bases, J lost 1 base, and 4 bases stayed unmatched.

This sequence joins TRBV5-6 and TRBJ2-7; maybe TRBD1 (5 bases). CDR1 and CDR2 from the germline V gene are SGHDT and YYEEEE. CDR3 size: 13 residues. The V end was cut by 3 bases, the J end by 5 bases, with 12 bases between. The CDR3 nucleotides read TGTGCCAGCAGCTCAGGGTTTAATCACGAGCAGTACTTC. This codes for CASSSGFNHEQYF.

The rearrangement links TRBV5-5 to TRBJ1-2, with D possibly matching TRBD1 (5 bases). Trimming took 4 bases from V and 0 from J, leaving 19 bases between them. The germline V gene encodes CDR1 SGHKS and CDR2 YYEKEE (reference sequence). The CDR3 contains 17 residues. Here the CDR3 reads CASSPSLFRGSNYGYTF. CDR3 nucleotide sequence: TGTGCCAGCAGCCCCTCTCTTTTTAGGGGATCTAACTATGGCTACACCTTC.

This chain uses TRBV2 with TRBJ2-2; D not resolved. The CDR3 extends over 12 amino acids. Deletions cut 3 bases from V and 6 bases from J, with 5 bases between. The germline gives CDR1 SNHLY, CDR2 FYNNEI. The CDR3 coding sequence is TGTGCCAGCAGTGATACAGCCGGGGAGCTGTTTTTT. Translated, it gives CASSDTAGELFF.

The V and J genes are TRBV12-3 or TRBV12-4 and TRBJ1-1; no firm D call. The CDR3 sequence is 13 residues long. Trimming stripped 4 bases from V and 1 base from J, with 7 bases between. Here the CDR3 DNA reads TGTGCCAGCAGTTCGGCAGAGAACACTGAAGCTTTCTTT. It specifies CASSSAENTEAFF.

The chain links TRBV19 to TRBJ1-1; no clear D gene. The CDR3 covers 15 residues. Trimming pared 7 bases from V and 1 base from J, leaving 16 bases between. The V gene's germline CDR1 is LNHDA and CDR2 SQIVND (reference sequence). The CDR3 nucleotides read TGTGCCAGTACTTCCCAAATCACTTCGAACACTGAAGCTTTCTTT. Residues: CASTSQITSNTEAFF.

This chain links TRBV11-2 with TRBJ2-1; 7 nucleotides match TRBD1. With V trimmed by 9 bases and J by 0 bases, 5 bases remained unmatched. Germline CDR1 SGHAT, CDR2 FQNNGV. The CDR3 covers 14 residues. The CDR3 region has the DNA TGTGCCAGTAGTCCAGGGGGCTCCTACAATGAGCAGTTCTTC. Its protein is CASSPGGSYNEQFF.

This clone was counted a single time. The chain links TRBV11-2 to TRBJ2-1; maybe TRBD2 (7 bases). This CDR3 spans 16 amino acids. V was clipped by 0 bases and J by 3 bases, with 12 bases between them. Germline V CDR1 and CDR2: SGHAT, FQNNGV. DNA for the CDR3: TGTGCCAGCAGCTTAGATCGGGGGGCAGGCTACAATGAGCAGTTCTTC. Translated, it gives CASSLDRGAGYNEQFF.

The chain is built from TRBV2 and TRBJ1-4, with TRBD1 matching over 8 bases. CDR3 length: 12 amino acids. The germline CDR1 and CDR2 sequences are SNHLY and FYNNEI. V lost 5 bases, J lost 8 bases, and 1 base stayed unmatched. The CDR3 reads CASSWDREKLFF. Here the CDR3 DNA reads TGTGCCAGCAGTTGGGACAGGGAAAAACTGTTTTTT. Using reference TRBV2 and TRBJ1-4 for the parts outside the CDR3, the full variable domain is EPEVTQTPSHQVTQMGQEVILRCVPISNHLYFYWYRQILGQKVEFLVSFYNNEISEKSEIFDDQFSVERPDGSNFTLKIRSTKLEDSAMYFCASSWDREKLFFGSGTQLSVL.

The chain has TRBV7-6 and TRBJ2-1, with D possibly TRBD2 on 5 matching bases. Germline CDR1 is SGHVS and CDR2 is FNYEAQ. V gave up 5 bases and J gave up 1 base, with 12 bases separating them. The CDR3 length is 15 residues. The CDR3 DNA sequence: TGTGCCAGCAGCCCGAGGGCTACATCCTACAATGAGCAGTTCTTC. It translates to CASSPRATSYNEQFF.

The chain is built from TRBV14 and TRBJ2-5, with 8 bases identical to TRBD1. Trimming took 0 bases from V and 5 from J; bases not matched to a gene: 11. This CDR3 spans 17 amino acids. Germline V gene lookup returns CDR1 SGHDN and CDR2 FVKESK. In DNA form, the CDR3 reads TGTGCCAGCAGCCAAGATCGTGGGTTGAGGACAGGGGAGACCCAGTACTTC. Translation: CASSQDRGLRTGETQYF.

The rearrangement joins TRBV7-9 to TRBJ2-7, with D possibly being TRBD2 (6 bases). Germline assignment: CDR1 SEHNR and CDR2 FQNEAQ (reference sequence). V shed 8 bases and J shed 0 bases, with 14 bases lying between them. The CDR3 loop spans 14 amino acids. CDR3 amino acids: CASGLLATSYEQYF. DNA of the CDR3: TGTGCCAGCGGCCTACTAGCTACCTCCTACGAGCAGTACTTC.

The chain combines TRBV6-5 with TRBJ1-2, with a weak D call TRBD1 (6 bases). Germline V lookup: CDR1 MNHEY, CDR2 SVGAGI. With 6 bases removed from V and 7 bases from J, the gap between germline ends came to 15 bases. This CDR3 region has 13 residues. CDR3 protein: CASRGTGSGGYTF. The CDR3 region has the DNA TGTGCCAGCAGGGGTACAGGGTCGGGTGGCTACACCTTC.

The chain joins TRBV20-1 to TRBJ1-5; D is unresolved. In germline, CDR1 is DFQATT, CDR2 SNEGSKA (reference sequence). V lost 3 bases, J lost 2 bases, and 11 bases lay in between. The CDR3 spans 14 residues. The DNA of the CDR3 is TGCAGTGCTAGTCCCCGTATGGGCAATCAGCCCCAGCATTTT. Amino acid sequence: CSASPRMGNQPQHF.

J is TRBJ2-2 and V is TRBV6-2 or TRBV6-3, with D unresolved. The germline V gene encodes CDR1 MNHEY and CDR2 SVGEGT. This CDR3 is built from 15 residues. V was clipped by 5 bases and J by 0 bases, with 10 bases between them. In nucleotides, the CDR3 is TGTGCCAGCAGTGTCAGGAGTTCGAACACCGGGGAGCTGTTTTTT. It encodes CASSVRSSNTGELFF.

The V call is TRBV28, the J call TRBJ2-7, with no clear D. The CDR3 spans 14 residues. CDR1 MDHEN and CDR2 SYDVKM come from the germline V gene. Trimming shortened V by 3 bases and J by 4 bases, and 13 bases separated the two germline ends. The CDR3 reads CASSLAGVIYEQYF. As DNA, the CDR3 is TGTGCCAGCAGTTTGGCTGGGGTAATATACGAGCAGTACTTC.

The chain is built from TRBV5-1 and TRBJ2-4, with 11 bases that match TRBD2. Germline V gives CDR1 SGHRS, CDR2 YFSETQ. The trim removed 4 bases at V and 13 bases at J, leaving 7 bases unmatched. This CDR3 is 13 amino acids long. The CDR3 DNA reads as TGCGCCAGCAGCAGGGGACTAGCGGAGGAACAGTACTTC. As protein: CASSRGLAEEQYF.